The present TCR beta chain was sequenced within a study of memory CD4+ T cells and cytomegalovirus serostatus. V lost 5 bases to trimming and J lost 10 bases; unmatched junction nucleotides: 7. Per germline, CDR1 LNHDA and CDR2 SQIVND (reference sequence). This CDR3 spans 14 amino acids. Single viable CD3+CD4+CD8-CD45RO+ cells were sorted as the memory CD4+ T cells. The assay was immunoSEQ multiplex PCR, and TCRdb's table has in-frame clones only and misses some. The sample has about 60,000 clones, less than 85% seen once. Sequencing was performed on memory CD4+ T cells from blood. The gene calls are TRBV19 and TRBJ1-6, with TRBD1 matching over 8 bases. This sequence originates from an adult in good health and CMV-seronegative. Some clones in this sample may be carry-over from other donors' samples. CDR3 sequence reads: CASSLQGVRSPLHF. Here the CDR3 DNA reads TGTGCCAGTAGTCTACAGGGGGTGAGATCACCCCTCCACTTT.